This T cell receptor beta chain was identified during a study of T cells expressing NK-cell markers (dated by TCRdb to 2020 to 2022). With regard to the full study: TCR beta-chain repertoires were profiled in sorted CD3+CD56+NKG2C+, CD3+CD56+NKG2C- and CD3+CD56-NKG2C+ T-cell subsets from several donors. Of the eight sequenced donors, seven were found to be HCMV-seropositive and one was found to be HCMV-seronegative. All eight donors whose samples were sequenced were randomly selected healthy volunteers, three of them men and five women. The libraries were sequenced on Illumina HiSeq 2000/2500, MiSeq or NextSeq, producing 2 x 150 bp reads.

On this clonotype itself: The clone's antigen remains unknown.

The instrument given in TCRdb is Illumina HiSeq 2000. TCR beta cDNA libraries were prepared using 5'RACE template switching, which introduced a universal primer site and unique molecular identifiers. Priming for cDNA synthesis came from the TCR beta constant segment, and two successive PCR amplification steps followed. For the original study's pipeline: Reads were demultiplexed and grouped by UMI with MIGEC, and clonotypes were assembled and quantified with MiTCR. To remove erroneous sequences, TCR cDNA sequences were retained only when supported by two or more reads. The tcR package was used for downstream repertoire analysis, and clonotypes were matched between fractions using CDR3 nucleotide sequence together with V segment. VDJmatch was used to annotate antigen specificity against VDJdb, with one amino acid substitution in CDR3 allowed. TCRdb reprocessed the reads and lists each CDR3 protein sequence as a single entry, with no DNA. These V and J calls originate from TCRdb's pipeline instead of the authors' own analysis. The table held for this sample gives about 32,000 distinct CDR3 sequences. 50% to 75% of the sample is held by the ten biggest clonotypes.

The full study reports these points: Whether the expanded NKG2C-expressing T cell clones were specific for HCMV antigens was left unclear. Those dominant clonotypes were again the most abundant among CD3+CD56-NKG2C+ cells in a handful of donors, at 28.3-60.1%. In six donors, the dominant CD3+CD56+NKG2C+ clonotypes were among the top 10 CD8+ clonotypes and accounted for about 1.0-7.5% of CD8+ T cells.

To determine HCMV serostatus, a commercial ELISA kit was used to detect HCMV-specific IgG in serum. Ficoll density gradient centrifugation was used to isolate peripheral blood mononuclear cells from blood. Sequencing was carried out using blood T cells: a sorted CD56 or NKG2C T cell subset, CD4+ or CD8+ T cells, or bulk PBMC T cells (not recorded which). This sequence originates from a woman between 18 and 70 years old in good health.

The CDR3 protein sequence reads: CSVEQRGGANVLTF. The chain is encoded by TRBV29-1 joined to TRBJ2-6; TCRdb outputs TRBD1, but without DNA this stays unchecked. From the cysteine up to the phenylalanine, the CDR3 has a length of 14 residues. The DNA is not on file. CDR1 is given as SQVTM and CDR2 as ANQGSEA, both from the germline V gene.